This TCR beta chain came from a study of identical twins listed by TCRdb under 2016. With regard to the full study: TCR alpha and beta repertoires from monozygotic twins, unrelated adults of various ages and cord blood were deep-sequenced to test whether fetal clonotypes persist. To rule out contamination, the twin experiments were replicated at different times with different library preparation protocols.

Remarks on this clonotype: Its antigen target is currently unknown. Base qualities are not at hand, and no much larger clone is one base apart.

The method was 5' RACE. Sequenced on an Illumina HiSeq 2000. A universal primer binding site was added through template switching, and the final cDNA carried a unique molecular identifier so that TCR cDNA molecules could be counted accurately. Specific primers in the conserved constant-segment region were used to synthesize first-strand cDNA for the TCR alpha and beta chains. To control for contamination, each cDNA library was double barcoded with a SMART-Mk sample barcode plus Illumina barcodes. Two successive PCR steps introduced TruSeq adapter sequences along with Illumina sample barcodes. Sequencing of the TCR alpha and beta cDNA libraries was done on the Illumina HiSeq platform using custom primers. The authors processed their data as follows. MiGEC was used to process raw reads and extract unique molecular identifiers, and MiXCR was used to find CDR3 positions. For each individual, recombination models were inferred using an EM algorithm with the repgenHMM and IGoR tools. The tcR package in R was used for shared clonotype analysis, with sharing normalized by the product of cloneset sizes. To study raw recombination without the effects of thymic and clonal selection, out-of-frame nonproductive sequences were analyzed. TCRdb took the public reads, trimmed them with fastp at Q25, ran MiXCR for clone calling and kept in-frame beta chains. For every CDR3 protein sequence, its rows merge into one entry that carries the most common genes and DNA. The V and J calls come from TCRdb's annotation, not from the publication. The sample data list fewer than 800,000 distinct CDR3 sequences, and around 7.5% of these were observed just once. The ten largest clones add up to approximately 1.5% of the sample.

Only healthy Caucasian donors were included. The twin cohort comprised three pairs of female monozygotic twins, all aged roughly 18 to 29 years. Peripheral blood mononuclear cells were the source from which RNA for the TCR libraries was isolated. The germline V gene specifies SGHRS as CDR1 and YFSETQ as CDR2. The CDR3 goes from the cysteine to the phenylalanine over 14 residues. The read is trimmed to its CDR3 DNA, 42 bases read in frame from base 1. V and J are truncated by 0 bases and 8 bases respectively, leaving an intervening sequence of 12 bases. What the work shows at the level of the full study, not this receptor alone: In beta out-of-frame sequences, excess twin sharing was weaker, because having fewer shared sequences lowered the signal-to-noise ratio. Because the same donors could not be followed over many years, the conclusions depended on cross-sectional statistical analysis. In monozygotic twins, recombination models systematically underestimated out-of-frame TCR alpha sharing, but the models matched the sharing seen between unrelated individuals. Fewer insertions were carried by abundant cord blood beta clonotypes; a weaker similar trend was observed in young adult naive repertoires, while no such trend was observed in memory repertoires. Invariant T cells such as MAIT and iNKT could partly confound zero-insertion analyses, though diverse VJ usage argued against this for most clonotypes. Compared with coincidental sharing between unrelated individuals, an excess of low generation-probability sequences was observed among out-of-frame TCR alpha sequences shared between twins.

Another study also made use of these data, one on yellow fever vaccine responses in identical twins. In that second paper, the authors write: The T cell response to vaccination in identical twins was reported by the authors to appear partly convergent and partly personalized. The study precisely tracked vaccine-responding T cell clones in identical twins.

The TCR sequence derives from a woman aged 18 to 35 in good health. This chain is built from TRBV5-1 and TRBJ2-1; the D gene is perhaps TRBD1 or TRBD2, each of them matching over 5 bases. Material: PBMCs. The sequenced DNA: TGCGCCAGCAGCTTGGGGGGGTTGACGGATGAGCAGTTCTTC. Translated, it reads CASSLGGLTDEQFF.